This TCR beta chain was documented in a study of cytomegalovirus exposure and HLA in healthy donors. Findings of the study overall: In vitro checks showed that a few CMV-associated chains really do target CMV antigens. The study designated fewer than 200 TCR beta chains cytomegalovirus-associated. That first-cohort TCR clusters tended to co-occur in the 120 or so validation repertoires was found in a later analysis. Reports credit the classifier with highly specific, highly sensitive diagnosis of cytomegalovirus status.

To note about this clone: Its specificity is not known.

Libraries were prepared by immunoSEQ multiplex PCR; TCRdb keeps only in-frame clonotypes and omits some of them. Among 85,000 to 120,000 clones listed, roughly nine tenths were seen once. Germline lookup yields CDR1 LNHDA and CDR2 SQIVND (reference sequence). Trimming shortened V by 3 bases and J by 5 bases, and 16 bases separated the two germline ends. The CDR3 consists of 15 residues. The material sequenced was PBMCs. This sequence joins TRBV19 and TRBJ1-2; perhaps TRBD1 as D (6 bases). The source of this sequence is a young woman in good health and CMV-seropositive. The CDR3 coding sequence is TGTGCCAGTAGTATGGGGCCAGGGGAAGGTTATGGCTACACCTTC. Its translation: CASSMGPGEGYGYTF.